The source of this T cell receptor beta chain is a study of blood T cells in healthy people across ages. The wider study: There was about one barcoded beta molecule captured by template switching per two T cells. Study conclusions and caveats: PBMCs that were unsorted prevented a conclusive naive versus antigen-experienced comparison. A greater number of naive CD4+ cells and higher diversity distinguished long-lived donors from aged donors.

As concerns this clonotype: Its antigen is undetermined.

Trimming shortened V by 8 bases and J by 4 bases, and 16 bases separated the two germline ends. The CDR3 runs to 14 residues. The germline V gene has CDR1 SGHRS and CDR2 YFSETQ. Next came a second PCR, run for about 7 to 12 cycles, which used a sample-barcoded 5' primer along with a J-beta primer mix. With 12 random nucleotides, a template-switch adaptor tagged each individual cDNA molecule. TCRdb reanalysed the 5' RACE reads using MiXCR and keeps one entry per CDR3 protein. The sample includes roughly 1.7 million distinct CDR3 sequences, about 31% of them seen just once. Sequences were obtained from blood. This clonotype was obtained from a woman aged 25-40 years in good health. The chain joins TRBV5-1 to TRBJ1-5; no clear D gene. DNA of the CDR3: TGCGCCAGTAGCCTCAGTAAATCAAATCAGCCCCAGCATTTT. Translation: CASSLSKSNQPQHF.